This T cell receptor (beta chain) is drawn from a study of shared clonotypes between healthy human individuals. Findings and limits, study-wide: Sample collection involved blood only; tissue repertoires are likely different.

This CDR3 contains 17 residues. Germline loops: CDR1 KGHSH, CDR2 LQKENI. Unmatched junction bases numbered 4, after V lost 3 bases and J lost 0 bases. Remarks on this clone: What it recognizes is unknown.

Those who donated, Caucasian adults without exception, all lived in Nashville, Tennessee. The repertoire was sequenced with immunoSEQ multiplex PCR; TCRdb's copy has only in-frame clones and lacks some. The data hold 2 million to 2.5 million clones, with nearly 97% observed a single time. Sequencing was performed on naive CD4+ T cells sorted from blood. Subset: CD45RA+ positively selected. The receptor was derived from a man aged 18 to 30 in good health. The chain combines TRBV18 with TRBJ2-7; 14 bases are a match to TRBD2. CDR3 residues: CASSPTSGGGSSYEQYF. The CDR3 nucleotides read TGTGCCAGCTCACCGACTAGCGGGGGGGGATCCTCCTACGAGCAGTACTTC. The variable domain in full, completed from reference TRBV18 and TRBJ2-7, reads NAGVMQNPRHLVRRRGQEARLRCSPMKGHSHVYWYRQLPEEGLKFMVYLQKENIIDESGMPKERFSAEFPKEGPSILRIQQVVRGDSAAYFCASSPTSGGGSSYEQYFGPGTRLTVT.